The text below deals with one TCR beta chain. This clonotype was seen at least ten times. Its antigen is still unknown. Base qualities were left out, and no much larger clone turns up one base away. Only healthy Caucasian donors were included. Three pairs of female monozygotic twins, all aged 18 to 29 years, were included in the twin cohort. CD4+ and CD8+ T cell populations were isolated with positive isolation kits from Invitrogen. The sample is drawn from a study of identical twins listed by TCRdb under 2016. Regarding the research as a whole: TCR alpha and beta repertoires from monozygotic twins, unrelated adults of various ages and cord blood were deep-sequenced to test whether fetal clonotypes persist. Replicate twin experiments were performed at different times using different library preparation protocols to rule out contamination.

CDR1 MNHEY and CDR2 SVGEGT were looked up in the germline V gene. V is clipped by 0 bases and J by 6 bases, and the sequence between their germline boundaries is 6 bases long. The CDR3 numbers 12 residues from cysteine through phenylalanine. Only CDR3 DNA remains: 36 bases, in frame from the first base. Library preparation employed 5' RACE. TCRdb lists the instrument as Illumina HiSeq 2000. Template switching introduced a universal primer binding site; the final cDNA contained a unique molecular identifier, enabling accurate counting of TCR cDNA molecules. Specific primers in the conserved constant-segment region were used to synthesize first-strand cDNA for TCR alpha and beta chains. To control for contamination, every cDNA library was double barcoded, receiving both a SMART-Mk sample barcode and Illumina barcodes. Two successive PCR steps introduced TruSeq adapter sequences along with Illumina sample barcodes. TCR alpha and beta cDNA libraries were sequenced on the Illumina HiSeq platform with custom primers. The authors' analysis ran thus. Unique molecular identifiers were extracted from raw reads with MiGEC, and CDR3 positions were determined with MiXCR. For each individual, recombination models were inferred using an EM algorithm with the repgenHMM and IGoR tools. The tcR package in R was used for shared clonotype analysis, with sharing normalized by the product of cloneset sizes. Out-of-frame nonproductive sequences were analyzed to study raw recombination free of thymic and clonal selection effects. TCRdb applied fastp at Q25 and MiXCR to the public reads, then kept only in-frame beta chains. CDR3 protein duplicates are merged, each entry listing the most common genes and DNA. These V and J calls are TCRdb output, not the study's own analysis. This sample gives a few hundred thousand distinct CDR3 sequences in total; 9.5% of them show up just once. Roughly 7% of the sample comes from the top ten.

Summary of the overall study and its limitations: Invariant T cells such as MAIT and iNKT could partly confound zero-insertion analyses, although diverse VJ usage argued against such confounding for most clonotypes. Compared with coincidental sharing between unrelated individuals, out-of-frame TCR alpha sequences shared between twins had an excess of sequences with low generation probability. In beta out-of-frame sequences, excess twin sharing was weaker, because having fewer shared sequences lowered the signal-to-noise ratio. Conclusions relied on cross-sectional statistical analysis, since the same donors could not be followed over many years. In monozygotic twins, recombination models systematically underestimated out-of-frame TCR alpha sharing, but the models matched the sharing seen between unrelated individuals. Fewer insertions were carried by abundant cord blood beta clonotypes, a similar but weaker trend appeared in young adult naive repertoires, and no such trend appeared in memory repertoires.

The same sample was also studied in work on yellow fever vaccine responses in identical twins. Looking at the second paper: The T cell response to vaccination in identical twins was reported by the authors to appear partly convergent and partly personalized. In identical twins, the study followed T cell clones that responded to the vaccine with precision.

The TCR comes from a woman between 18 and 29 years old in good health. The sequenced sample was CD8+ T cells sorted from blood. In this chain, TRBV6-2 or TRBV6-3 is recombined with TRBJ2-7, with the D segment identity uncertain. The sequence in DNA is TGTGCCAGCAGTTACTCTTTGGCCGAGCAGTACTTC. It specifies CASSYSLAEQYF.